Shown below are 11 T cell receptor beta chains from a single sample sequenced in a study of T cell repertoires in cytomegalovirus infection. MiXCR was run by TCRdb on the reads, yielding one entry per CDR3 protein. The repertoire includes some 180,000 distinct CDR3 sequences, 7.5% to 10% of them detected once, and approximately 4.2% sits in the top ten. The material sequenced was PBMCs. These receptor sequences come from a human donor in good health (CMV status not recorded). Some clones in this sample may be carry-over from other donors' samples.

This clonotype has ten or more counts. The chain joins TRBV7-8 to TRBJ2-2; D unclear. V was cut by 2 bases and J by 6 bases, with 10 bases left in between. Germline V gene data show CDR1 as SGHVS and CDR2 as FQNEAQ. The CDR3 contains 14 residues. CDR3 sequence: CASSLMGLPGELFF. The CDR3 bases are TGTGCCAGCAGCTTAATGGGGTTACCCGGGGAGCTGTTTTTT.

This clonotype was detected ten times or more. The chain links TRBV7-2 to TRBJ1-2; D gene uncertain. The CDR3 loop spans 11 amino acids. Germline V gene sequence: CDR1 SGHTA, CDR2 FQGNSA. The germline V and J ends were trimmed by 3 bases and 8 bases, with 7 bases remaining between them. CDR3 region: CASSLARGYTF. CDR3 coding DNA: TGTGCCAGCAGCTTGGCCAGAGGCTACACCTTC.

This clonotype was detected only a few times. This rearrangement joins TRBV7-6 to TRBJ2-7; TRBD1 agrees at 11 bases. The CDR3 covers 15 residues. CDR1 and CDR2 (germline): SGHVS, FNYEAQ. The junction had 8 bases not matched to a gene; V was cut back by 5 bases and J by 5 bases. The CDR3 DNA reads TGTGCCAGCAGCCCCGAATGGGACAGGGGGAACGAGCAGTACTTC. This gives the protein CASSPEWDRGNEQYF.

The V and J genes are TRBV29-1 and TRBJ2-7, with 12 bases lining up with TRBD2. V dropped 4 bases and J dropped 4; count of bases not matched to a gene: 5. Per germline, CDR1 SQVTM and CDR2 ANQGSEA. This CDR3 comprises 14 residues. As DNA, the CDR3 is TGCAGCGTTGCCCTAGCGGGGGGGGGTTACGAGCAGTACTTC. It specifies CSVALAGGGYEQYF.

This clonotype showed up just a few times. CDR3 in DNA: TGTGCCAGCCTGGCGTCGGGAGACTACAATGAGCAGTTCTTC. Encoded protein: CASLASGDYNEQFF. V is TRBV6-1 and J is TRBJ2-1, with D maybe TRBD2 (6 bases). V shed 8 bases and J shed 3 bases, with 14 bases lying between them. The CDR3 loop spans 14 amino acids. Germline V gives CDR1 MNHNS, CDR2 SASEGT.

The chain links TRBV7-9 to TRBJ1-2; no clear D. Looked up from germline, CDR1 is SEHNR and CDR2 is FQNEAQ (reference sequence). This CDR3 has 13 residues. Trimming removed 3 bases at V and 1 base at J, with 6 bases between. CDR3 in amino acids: CASSFAINYGYTF. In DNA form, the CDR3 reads TGTGCCAGCAGCTTTGCGATTAACTATGGCTACACCTTC.

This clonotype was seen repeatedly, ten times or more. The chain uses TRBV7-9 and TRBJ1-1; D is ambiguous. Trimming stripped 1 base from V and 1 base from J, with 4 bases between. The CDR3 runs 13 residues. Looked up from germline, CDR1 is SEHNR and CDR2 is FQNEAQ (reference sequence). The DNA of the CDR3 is TGTGCCAGCAGCTTAGTACCGAACACTGAAGCTTTCTTT. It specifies CASSLVPNTEAFF.

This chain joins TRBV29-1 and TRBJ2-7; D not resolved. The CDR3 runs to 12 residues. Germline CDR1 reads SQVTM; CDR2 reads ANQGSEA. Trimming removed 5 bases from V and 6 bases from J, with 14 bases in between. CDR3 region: CSVTSTFAEQYF. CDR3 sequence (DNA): TGCAGCGTTACCTCGACCTTCGCCGAGCAGTACTTC.

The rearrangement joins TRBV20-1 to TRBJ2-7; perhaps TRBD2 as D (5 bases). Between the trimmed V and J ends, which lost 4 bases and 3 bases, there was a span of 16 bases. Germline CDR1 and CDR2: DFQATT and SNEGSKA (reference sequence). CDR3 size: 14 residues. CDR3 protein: CSANSGAKVYEQYF. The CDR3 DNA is TGCAGTGCTAACAGCGGAGCTAAGGTCTACGAGCAGTACTTC.

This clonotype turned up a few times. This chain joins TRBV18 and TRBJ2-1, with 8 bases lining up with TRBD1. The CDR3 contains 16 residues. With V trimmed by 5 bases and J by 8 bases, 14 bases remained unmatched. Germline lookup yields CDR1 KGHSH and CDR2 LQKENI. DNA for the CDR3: TGTGCCAGCTCATCGACACCGGACAGGGCTCTCGATGAGCAGTTCTTC. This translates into CASSSTPDRALDEQFF.

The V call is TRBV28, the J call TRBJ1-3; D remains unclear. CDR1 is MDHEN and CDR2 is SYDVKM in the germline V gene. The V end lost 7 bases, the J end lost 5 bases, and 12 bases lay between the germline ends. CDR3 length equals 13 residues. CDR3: CASKRLARNTIYF. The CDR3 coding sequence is TGTGCCAGCAAACGACTTGCGCGAAACACCATATATTTT.